This T cell receptor (beta chain) was identified in a study of blood T cell repertoires in COVID-19. Overall study: Researchers got acute and convalescent COVID-19 samples from the United States, Italy and Spain. PBMCs, B-cell-depleted T cells, or T cells were the source of the cDNA or gDNA that made up the material.

The germline gives CDR1 SGHTA, CDR2 FQGNSA. CDR3 size: 13 residues. V lost 3 bases to trimming and J lost 7 bases, with 9 bases between them. Per the original data handling: By means of reference gene primer amplification, nucleated cell counts were estimated. Using immunoSEQ multiplex PCR, the repertoire was profiled, and TCRdb retains in-frame clones only, with some absent. Clone size and the V and J calls come from that table; the DNA yielded D and trimming. There are 150,000 or so clones in the sample; approximately 77% occur only once, and 15% to 20% lies in the top ten. Participants were placed into cohorts based on the clinical history they reported.

The sample comprised PBMCs or T cells enriched from blood (not recorded which). The origin of this receptor is a man between 60 and 75 years old who had recovered from COVID-19. The V call is TRBV7-2, the J call TRBJ2-2; weak D call: TRBD2 (5 bases). The CDR3 nucleotides are TGTGCCAGCAGCTTCCGACGGGACGGGGAGCTGTTTTTT. It encodes CASSFRRDGELFF.